These 2 T cell receptor delta chains came from one sample sequenced in a study of gamma-delta T cells after stem cell transplantation. TCRdb reapplied CATT to the RT-PCR reads. Of under 2,500 delta-chain clones in the sample, approximately 3% were seen once. Sequencing input: gamma-delta T cells. The receptors stem from a human donor. It is not recorded whose cells these are; they may come from a transplant donor.

Details on this clone: With a much larger clone just one base away, this may be a read error. Other nucleotide sequences from this sample produce the same CDR3. V is TRDV2 and J is TRDJ1, with a weak D call TRDD3 (5 bases). V was shortened by 1 base and J by 1 base, with 12 bases between the two germline ends. The germline V gene encodes CDR1 GEAIGNYY and CDR2 EKD. The CDR3 runs to 15 residues. The CDR3 sequence is CACDTLTGGTDKLIF. CDR3 sequence (DNA): TGTGCCTGTGACACGCTTACCGGGGGCACCGATAAACTCATCTTT.

This clone was picked up a small number of times. A much larger clone differs from this one at a single base, so this may be a read error. Within the sample, other DNA sequences also encode this same CDR3. The chain is built from TRDV2 and TRDJ3, with 12 bases fitting TRDD3. The CDR3 runs to 18 residues. In germline, CDR1 is GEAIGNYY, CDR2 EKD. V was clipped by 3 bases and J by 5 bases; unmatched bases: 7. The CDR3 bases are TGTGCCTGTGACGCCGTACTGGGGGATACCGGGGACACCCGACAGATGTTTTTC. This gives the protein CACDAVLGDTGDTRQMFF.